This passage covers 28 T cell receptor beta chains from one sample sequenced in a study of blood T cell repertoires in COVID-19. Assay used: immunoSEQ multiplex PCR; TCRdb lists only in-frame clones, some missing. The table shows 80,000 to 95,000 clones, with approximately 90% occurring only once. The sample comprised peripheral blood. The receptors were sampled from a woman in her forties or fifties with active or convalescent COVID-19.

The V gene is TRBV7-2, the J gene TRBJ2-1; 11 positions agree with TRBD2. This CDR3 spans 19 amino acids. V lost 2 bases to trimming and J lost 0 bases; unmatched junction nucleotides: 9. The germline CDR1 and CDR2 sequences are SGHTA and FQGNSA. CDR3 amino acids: CASSLLKLAGVRSYNEQFF. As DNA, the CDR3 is TGTGCCAGCAGCTTACTAAAACTAGCGGGGGTACGCTCCTACAATGAGCAGTTCTTC. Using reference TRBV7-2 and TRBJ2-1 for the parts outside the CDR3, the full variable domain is GAGVSQSPSNKVTEKGKDVELRCDPISGHTALYWYRQSLGQGLEFLIYFQGNSAPDKSGLPSDRFSAERTGGSVSTLTIQRTQQEDSAVYLCASSLLKLAGVRSYNEQFFGPGTRLTVL.

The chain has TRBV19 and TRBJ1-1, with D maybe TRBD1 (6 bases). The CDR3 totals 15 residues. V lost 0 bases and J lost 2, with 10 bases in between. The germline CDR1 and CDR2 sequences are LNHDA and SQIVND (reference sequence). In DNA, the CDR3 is TGTGCCAGTAGTATAGACAGGGGCACTAACACTGAAGCTTTCTTT. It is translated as CASSIDRGTNTEAFF.

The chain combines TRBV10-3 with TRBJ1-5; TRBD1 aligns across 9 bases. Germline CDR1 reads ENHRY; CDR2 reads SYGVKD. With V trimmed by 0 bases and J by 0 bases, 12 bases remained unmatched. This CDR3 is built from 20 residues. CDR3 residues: CAISESVGTGRGDSNQPQHF. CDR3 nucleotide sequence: TGTGCCATCAGTGAGTCGGTAGGGACAGGGAGGGGGGATAGCAATCAGCCCCAGCATTTT.

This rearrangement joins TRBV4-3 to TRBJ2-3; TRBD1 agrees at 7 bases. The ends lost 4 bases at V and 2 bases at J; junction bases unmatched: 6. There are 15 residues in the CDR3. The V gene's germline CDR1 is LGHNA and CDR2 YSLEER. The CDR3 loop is CASSPQTGYTDTQYF. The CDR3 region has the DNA TGCGCCAGCAGCCCACAGACAGGGTACACAGATACGCAGTATTTT.

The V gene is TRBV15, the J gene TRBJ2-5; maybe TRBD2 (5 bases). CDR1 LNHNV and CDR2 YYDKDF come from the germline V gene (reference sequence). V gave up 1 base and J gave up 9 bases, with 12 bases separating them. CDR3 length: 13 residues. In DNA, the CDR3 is TGTGCCACCAGCAGAGGGCCGGGGAAGGCCCAGTACTTC. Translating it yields CATSRGPGKAQYF.

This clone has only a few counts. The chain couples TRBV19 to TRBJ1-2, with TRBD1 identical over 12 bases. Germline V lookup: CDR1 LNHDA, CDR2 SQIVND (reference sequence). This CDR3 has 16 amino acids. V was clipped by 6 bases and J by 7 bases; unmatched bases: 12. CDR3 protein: CASSPGQGARIGGYTF. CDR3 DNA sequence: TGTGCCAGTAGCCCGGGACAGGGGGCACGAATTGGTGGCTACACCTTC. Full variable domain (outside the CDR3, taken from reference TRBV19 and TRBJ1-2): DGGITQSPKYLFRKEGQNVTLSCEQNLNHDAMYWYRQDPGQGLRLIYYSQIVNDFQKGDIAEGYSVSREKKESFPLTVTSAQKNPTAFYLCASSPGQGARIGGYTFGSGTRLTVV.

The CDR3 here is CASSIPGNYGYTF. The DNA for the CDR3 is TGTGCCAGTAGTATACCAGGGAACTATGGCTACACCTTC. The chain recombines TRBV19 with TRBJ1-2; D is possibly TRBD1 (5 bases). Deletions cut 2 bases from V and 2 bases from J, with 6 bases between. CDR3 length: 13 amino acids. The germline V gene has CDR1 LNHDA and CDR2 SQIVND (reference sequence).

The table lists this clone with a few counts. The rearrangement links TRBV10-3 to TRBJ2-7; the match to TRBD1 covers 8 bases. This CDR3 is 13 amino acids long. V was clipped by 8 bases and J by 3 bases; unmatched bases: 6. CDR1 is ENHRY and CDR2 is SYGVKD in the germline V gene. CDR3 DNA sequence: TGTGCCATCGGACAGGGAACGAGCTACGAGCAGTACTTC. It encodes CAIGQGTSYEQYF.

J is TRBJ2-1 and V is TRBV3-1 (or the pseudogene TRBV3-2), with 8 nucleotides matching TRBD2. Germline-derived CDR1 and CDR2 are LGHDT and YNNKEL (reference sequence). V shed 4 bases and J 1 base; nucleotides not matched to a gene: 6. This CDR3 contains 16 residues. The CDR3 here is CASSPDSGASYNEQFF. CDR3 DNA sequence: TGTGCCAGCAGCCCAGATAGCGGGGCGTCCTACAATGAGCAGTTCTTC.

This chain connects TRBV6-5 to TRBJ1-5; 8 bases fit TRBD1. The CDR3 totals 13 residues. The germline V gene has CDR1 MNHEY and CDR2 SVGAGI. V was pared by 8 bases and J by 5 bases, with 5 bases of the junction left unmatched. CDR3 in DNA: TGTGCCAGCTCGAGGACAGGGCATCAGCCCCAGCATTTT. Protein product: CASSRTGHQPQHF.

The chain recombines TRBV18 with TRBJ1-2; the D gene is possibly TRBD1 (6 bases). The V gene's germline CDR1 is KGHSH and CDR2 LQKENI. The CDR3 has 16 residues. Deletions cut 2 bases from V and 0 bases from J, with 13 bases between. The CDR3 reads CASSPNRVSPNYGYTF. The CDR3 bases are TGTGCCAGCTCACCAAACAGGGTGAGCCCTAACTATGGCTACACCTTC.

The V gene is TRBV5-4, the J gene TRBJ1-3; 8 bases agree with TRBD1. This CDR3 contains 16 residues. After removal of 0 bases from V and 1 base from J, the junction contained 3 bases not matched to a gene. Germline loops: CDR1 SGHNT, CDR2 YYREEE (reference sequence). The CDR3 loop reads CASSLVTGGSGNTIYF. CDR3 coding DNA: TGTGCCAGCAGCTTGGTCACAGGGGGATCTGGAAACACCATATATTTT.

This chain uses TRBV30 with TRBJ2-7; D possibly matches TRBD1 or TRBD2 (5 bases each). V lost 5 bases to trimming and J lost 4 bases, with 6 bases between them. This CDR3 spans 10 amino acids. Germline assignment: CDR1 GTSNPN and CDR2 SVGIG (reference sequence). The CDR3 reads CAWEGYEQYF. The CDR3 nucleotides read TGTGCCTGGGAGGGGTACGAGCAGTACTTC.

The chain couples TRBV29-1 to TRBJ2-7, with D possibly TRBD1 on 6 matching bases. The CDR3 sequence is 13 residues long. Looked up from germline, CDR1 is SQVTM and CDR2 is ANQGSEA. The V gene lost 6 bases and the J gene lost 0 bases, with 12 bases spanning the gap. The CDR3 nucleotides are TGCAGCGTCGCCGAGGGGGACTCCTACGAGCAGTACTTC. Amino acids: CSVAEGDSYEQYF.

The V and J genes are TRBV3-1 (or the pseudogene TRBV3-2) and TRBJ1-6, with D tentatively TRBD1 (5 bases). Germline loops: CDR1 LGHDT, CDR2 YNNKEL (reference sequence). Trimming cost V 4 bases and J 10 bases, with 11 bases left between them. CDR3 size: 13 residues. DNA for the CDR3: TGTGCCAGCAGCCCCCCACAGGAATCACCCCTCCACTTT. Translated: CASSPPQESPLHF.

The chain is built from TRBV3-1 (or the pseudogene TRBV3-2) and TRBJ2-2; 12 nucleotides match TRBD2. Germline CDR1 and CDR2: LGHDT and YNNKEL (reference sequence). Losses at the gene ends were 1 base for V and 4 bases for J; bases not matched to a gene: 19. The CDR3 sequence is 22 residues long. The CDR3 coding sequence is TGTGCCAGCAGCCAAGGCCCCCCTCCTAGCGGGGGGGCCTATCGGTTCACCGGGGAGCTGTTTTTT. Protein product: CASSQGPPPSGGAYRFTGELFF.

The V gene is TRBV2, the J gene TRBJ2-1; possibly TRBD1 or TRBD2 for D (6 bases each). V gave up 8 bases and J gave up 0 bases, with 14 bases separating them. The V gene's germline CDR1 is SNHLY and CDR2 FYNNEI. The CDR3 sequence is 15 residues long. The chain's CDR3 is CASRGGQSSYNEQFF. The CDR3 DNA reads TGTGCCAGCCGTGGGGGGCAGAGCTCCTACAATGAGCAGTTCTTC. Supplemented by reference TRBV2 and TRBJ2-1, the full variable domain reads EPEVTQTPSHQVTQMGQEVILRCVPISNHLYFYWYRQILGQKVEFLVSFYNNEISEKSEIFDDQFSVERPDGSNFTLKIRSTKLEDSAMYFCASRGGQSSYNEQFFGPGTRLTVL.

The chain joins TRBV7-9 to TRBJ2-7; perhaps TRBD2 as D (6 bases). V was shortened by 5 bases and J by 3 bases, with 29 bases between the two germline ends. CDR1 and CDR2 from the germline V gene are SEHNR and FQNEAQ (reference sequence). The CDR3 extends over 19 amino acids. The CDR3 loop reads CASSGDQPGLHMFRYEQYF. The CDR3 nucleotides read TGTGCCAGCAGCGGAGACCAACCGGGACTCCATATGTTCCGCTACGAGCAGTACTTC.

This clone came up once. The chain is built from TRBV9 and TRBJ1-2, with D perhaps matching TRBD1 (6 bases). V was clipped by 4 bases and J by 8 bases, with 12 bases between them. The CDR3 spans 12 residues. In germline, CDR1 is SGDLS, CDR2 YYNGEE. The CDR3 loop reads CASSPLQGGYTF. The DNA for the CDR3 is TGTGCCAGCAGCCCCCTTCAGGGGGGCTACACCTTC.

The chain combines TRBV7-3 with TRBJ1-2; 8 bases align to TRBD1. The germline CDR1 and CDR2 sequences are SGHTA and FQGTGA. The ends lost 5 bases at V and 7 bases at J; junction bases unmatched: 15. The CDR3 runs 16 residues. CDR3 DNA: TGTGCCAGCAGCCTAGGCGGACAGGGAAGCCTCTCTGGCTACACCTTC. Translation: CASSLGGQGSLSGYTF.

This CDR3 is CASSLSPVMNTEAFF. Here the CDR3 DNA reads TGCGCCAGCAGCTTGTCCCCAGTCATGAACACTGAAGCTTTCTTT. V gene TRBV5-1 combines with J gene TRBJ1-1; D not certain. V was pared by 1 base and J by 0 bases, with 10 bases between. Germline V gene data show CDR1 as SGHRS and CDR2 as YFSETQ. The length of the CDR3 is 15 residues.

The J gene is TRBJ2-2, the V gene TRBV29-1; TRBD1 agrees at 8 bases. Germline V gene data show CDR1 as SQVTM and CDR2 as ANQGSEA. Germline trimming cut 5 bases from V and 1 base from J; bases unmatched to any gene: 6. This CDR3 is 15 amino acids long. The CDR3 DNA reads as TGCAGCGTTAGGGTCGGGACAGGGAACACCGGGGAGCTGTTTTTT. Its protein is CSVRVGTGNTGELFF.

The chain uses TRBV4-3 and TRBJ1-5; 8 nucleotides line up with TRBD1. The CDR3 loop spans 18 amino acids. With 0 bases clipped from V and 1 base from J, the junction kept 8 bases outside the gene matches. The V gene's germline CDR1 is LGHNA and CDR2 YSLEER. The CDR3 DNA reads TGCGCCAGCAGCCAAGATTACGGGACAGGCCCAAGCAATCAGCCCCAGCATTTT. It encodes CASSQDYGTGPSNQPQHF.

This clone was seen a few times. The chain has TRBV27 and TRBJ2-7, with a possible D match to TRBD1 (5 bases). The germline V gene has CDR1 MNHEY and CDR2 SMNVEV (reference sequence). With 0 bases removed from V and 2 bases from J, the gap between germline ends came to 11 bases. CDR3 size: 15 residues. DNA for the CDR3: TGTGCCAGCAGTTTATCGAGTCAGGGCCCCTACGAGCAGTACTTC. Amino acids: CASSLSSQGPYEQYF.

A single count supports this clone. This CDR3 reads CASSPGQSYNEQFF. The CDR3 nucleotides are TGTGCCAGCAGTCCGGGACAATCCTACAATGAGCAGTTCTTC. The chain employs TRBV7-9 and TRBJ2-1, with D possibly TRBD1 on 6 matching bases. This CDR3 contains 14 residues. Germline-derived CDR1 and CDR2 are SEHNR and FQNEAQ (reference sequence). The ends were cut back, 6 bases at V and 1 base at J, with 10 bases in the middle.

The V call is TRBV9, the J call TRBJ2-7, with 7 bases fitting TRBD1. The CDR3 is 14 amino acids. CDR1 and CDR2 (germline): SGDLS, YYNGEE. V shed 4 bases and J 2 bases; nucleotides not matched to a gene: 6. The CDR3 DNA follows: TGTGCCAGCAGCCCTTGGGACAGAGCCTACGAGCAGTACTTC. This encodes CASSPWDRAYEQYF.

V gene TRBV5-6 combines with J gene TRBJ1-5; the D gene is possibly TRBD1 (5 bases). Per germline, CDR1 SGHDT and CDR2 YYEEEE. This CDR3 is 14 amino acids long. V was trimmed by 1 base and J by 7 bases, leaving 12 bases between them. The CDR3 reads CASSLKGKFQPQHF. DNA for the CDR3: TGTGCCAGCAGCTTGAAGGGGAAGTTCCAGCCCCAGCATTTT.

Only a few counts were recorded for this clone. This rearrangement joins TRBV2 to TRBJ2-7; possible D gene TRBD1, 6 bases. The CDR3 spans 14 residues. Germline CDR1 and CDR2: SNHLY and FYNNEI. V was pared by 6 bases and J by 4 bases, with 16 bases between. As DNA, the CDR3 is TGTGCCAGCAGCCGAGGAGTGGGGGCGTACGAGCAGTACTTC. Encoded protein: CASSRGVGAYEQYF. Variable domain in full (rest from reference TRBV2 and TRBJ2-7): EPEVTQTPSHQVTQMGQEVILRCVPISNHLYFYWYRQILGQKVEFLVSFYNNEISEKSEIFDDQFSVERPDGSNFTLKIRSTKLEDSAMYFCASSRGVGAYEQYFGPGTRLTVT.